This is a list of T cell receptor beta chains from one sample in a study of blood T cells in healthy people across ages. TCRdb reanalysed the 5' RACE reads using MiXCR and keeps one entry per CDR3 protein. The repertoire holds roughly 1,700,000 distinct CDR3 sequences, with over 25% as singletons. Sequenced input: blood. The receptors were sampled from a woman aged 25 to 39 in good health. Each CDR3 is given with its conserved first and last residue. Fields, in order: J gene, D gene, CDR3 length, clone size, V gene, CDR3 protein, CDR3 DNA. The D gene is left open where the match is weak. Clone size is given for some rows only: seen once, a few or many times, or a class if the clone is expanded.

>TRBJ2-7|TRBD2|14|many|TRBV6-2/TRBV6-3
CASTWGTSSYEQYF
TGTGCCAGCACTTGGGGGACTAGCTCCTACGAGCAGTACTTC
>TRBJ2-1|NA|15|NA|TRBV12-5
CASGSPGLLGVEQFF
TGTGCTAGTGGTTCCCCCGGGCTTCTTGGGGTTGAGCAGTTCTTC
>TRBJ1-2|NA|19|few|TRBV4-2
CASSQEGTGPSEHNYGYTF
TGTGCCAGCAGCCAAGAGGGAACAGGCCCTTCGGAGCATAACTATGGCTACACCTTC
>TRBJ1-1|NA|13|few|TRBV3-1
CASSDRDGFEAFF
TGTGCCAGCAGCGACCGGGACGGATTTGAAGCTTTCTTT
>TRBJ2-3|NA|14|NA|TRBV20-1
CSARDDLRADTQYF
TGCAGTGCTAGAGATGACCTGAGGGCAGATACGCAGTATTTT
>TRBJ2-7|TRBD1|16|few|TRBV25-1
CASSERWDSNSYEQYF
TGTGCCAGCAGTGAAAGGTGGGACAGTAACTCCTACGAGCAGTACTTC
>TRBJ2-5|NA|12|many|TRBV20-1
CSADGHLETQYF
TGCAGTGCTGACGGGCATTTGGAGACCCAGTACTTC
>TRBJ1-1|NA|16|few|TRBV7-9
CASSETGRGMNTEAFF
TGTGCCAGCAGCGAGACAGGTCGGGGGATGAACACTGAAGCTTTCTTT
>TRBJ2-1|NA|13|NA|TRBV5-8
CASSGVEGNEQFF
TGTGCCAGCAGCGGGGTGGAAGGGAATGAGCAGTTCTTC
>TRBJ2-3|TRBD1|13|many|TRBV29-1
CSVTGGGTDTQYF
TGCAGCGTTACAGGGGGTGGGACAGATACGCAGTATTTT
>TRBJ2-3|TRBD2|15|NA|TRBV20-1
CSARVFSGGPDTQYF
TGCAGTGCTAGAGTTTTTAGCGGGGGACCAGATACGCAGTATTTT
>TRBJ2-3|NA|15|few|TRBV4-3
CASSPQAVLTDTQYF
TGCGCCAGCAGCCCACAGGCAGTCCTCACAGATACGCAGTATTTT
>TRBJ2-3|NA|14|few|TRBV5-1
CASSNGGVAYTQYF
TGCGCCAGCAGCAACGGAGGGGTCGCATATACGCAGTATTTT
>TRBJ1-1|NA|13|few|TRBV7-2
CASSFEMNTEAFF
TGTGCCAGCAGTTTCGAGATGAACACTGAAGCTTTCTTT
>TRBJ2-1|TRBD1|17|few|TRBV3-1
CASSRPGQGVGEDEQFF
TGTGCCAGCAGCCGACCGGGACAGGGTGTAGGGGAGGATGAGCAGTTCTTC
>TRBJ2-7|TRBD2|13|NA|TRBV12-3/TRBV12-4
CASTKTSTDEQYF
TGTGCCAGCACCAAGACTAGCACGGATGAGCAGTACTTC
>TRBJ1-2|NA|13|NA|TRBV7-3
CASSLATGYGYTF
TGTGCCAGCAGCTTAGCGACAGGCTATGGCTACACCTTC
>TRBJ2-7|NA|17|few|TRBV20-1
CSARFQIYDRRYYEQYF
TGCAGTGCTAGATTCCAAATCTATGACAGGCGATACTACGAGCAGTACTTC
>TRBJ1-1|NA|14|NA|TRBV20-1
CSARDDTLNTEAFF
TGCAGTGCTAGAGATGACACCTTGAACACTGAAGCTTTCTTT
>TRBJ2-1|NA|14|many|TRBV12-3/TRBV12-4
CASSRVLTDNEQFF
TGTGCCAGCAGTCGCGTACTTACAGACAATGAGCAGTTCTTC
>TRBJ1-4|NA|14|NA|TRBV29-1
CSVDGPADNEKLFF
TGCAGCGTTGATGGGCCAGCGGATAATGAAAAACTGTTTTTT
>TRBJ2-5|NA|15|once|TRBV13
CASSLRRTYQETQYF
TGTGCCAGCAGCCTAAGACGGACGTACCAAGAGACCCAGTACTTC
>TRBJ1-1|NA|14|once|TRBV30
CAWSVGMMGTEAFF
TGTGCCTGGAGTGTAGGGATGATGGGCACTGAAGCTTTCTTT
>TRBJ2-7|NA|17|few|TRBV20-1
CSASTPLFGVSLYEQYF
TGCAGTGCTAGCACCCCTCTGTTTGGGGTTTCCCTCTACGAGCAGTACTTC
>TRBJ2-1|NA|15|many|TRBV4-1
CASSHVQGWGNEQFF
TGCGCCAGCAGCCACGTTCAGGGTTGGGGCAATGAGCAGTTCTTC
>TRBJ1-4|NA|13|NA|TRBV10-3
CAISGGQAEKLFF
TGTGCCATCAGTGGCGGCCAGGCGGAAAAACTGTTTTTT
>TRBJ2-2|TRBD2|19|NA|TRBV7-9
CASSSGTSGIVLRTGELFF
TGTGCCAGCAGCTCAGGGACTAGCGGGATCGTTTTGCGCACCGGGGAGCTGTTTTTT
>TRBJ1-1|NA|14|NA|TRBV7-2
CASSLVWRNTEAFF
TGTGCCAGCAGCTTAGTATGGCGGAACACTGAAGCTTTCTTT
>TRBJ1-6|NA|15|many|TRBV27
CASSLGPSGDSPLHF
TGTGCCAGCAGTTTAGGACCGTCTGGGGATTCACCCCTCCACTTT
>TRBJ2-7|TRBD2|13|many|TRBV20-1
CSARTSGSYEQYF
TGCAGTGCTAGAACTAGCGGGAGCTACGAGCAGTACTTC
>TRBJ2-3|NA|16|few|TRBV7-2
CASSLAGRLGTDTQYF
TGTGCCAGCAGCTTAGCCGGTCGACTAGGCACAGATACGCAGTATTTT
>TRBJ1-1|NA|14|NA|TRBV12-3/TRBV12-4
CASSFVGGDTEAFF
TGTGCCAGCAGTTTTGTCGGTGGTGACACTGAAGCTTTCTTT
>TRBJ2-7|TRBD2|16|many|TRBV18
CASSPGGGAALYEQYF
TGTGCCAGCTCACCAGGGGGGGGAGCGGCACTATACGAGCAGTACTTC
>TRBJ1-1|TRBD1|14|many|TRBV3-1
CASSRQGGDTEAFF
TGTGCCAGCAGCCGACAGGGAGGAGACACTGAAGCTTTCTTT
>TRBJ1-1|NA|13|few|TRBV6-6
CASSNQRNTEAFF
TGTGCCAGCAGCAACCAGCGAAACACTGAAGCTTTCTTT
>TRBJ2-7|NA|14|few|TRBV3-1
CASSQDVVSDEQYF
TGTGCCAGCAGCCAAGATGTGGTTAGCGACGAGCAGTACTTC
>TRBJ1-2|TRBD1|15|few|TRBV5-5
CASSLASDRTPGYTF
TGTGCCAGCAGCTTGGCCTCGGACAGGACCCCCGGCTACACCTTC
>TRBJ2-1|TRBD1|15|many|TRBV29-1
CSVAVRTGVLGEQFF
TGCAGCGTCGCCGTCAGGACAGGGGTATTGGGTGAGCAGTTCTTC
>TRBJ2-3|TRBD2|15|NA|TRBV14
CASSPSGIFTDTQYF
TGTGCCAGCAGCCCTAGCGGGATTTTCACAGATACGCAGTATTTT
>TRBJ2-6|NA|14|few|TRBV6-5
CASSPTVGANVLTF
TGTGCCAGCAGTCCGACCGTAGGGGCCAACGTCCTGACTTTC
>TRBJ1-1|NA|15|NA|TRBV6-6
CASSPPGREGTEAFF
TGTGCCAGCAGCCCCCCGGGAAGGGAGGGCACTGAAGCTTTCTTT
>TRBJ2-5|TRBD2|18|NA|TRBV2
CASSEAGRASGSGATQYF
TGTGCCAGCAGTGAAGCGGGGAGGGCTAGCGGGAGTGGGGCGACACAGTACTTC
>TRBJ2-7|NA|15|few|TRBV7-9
CASSSPSVRSYEQYF
TGTGCCAGCAGCTCGCCTAGCGTGCGCTCCTACGAGCAGTACTTC
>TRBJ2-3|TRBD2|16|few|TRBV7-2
CASSQSPAGRGDTQYF
TGTGCCAGCAGCCAAAGCCCAGCGGGACGGGGGGATACGCAGTATTTT
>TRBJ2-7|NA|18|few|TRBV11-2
CASSSYNYRQAILYEQYF
TGTGCCAGCAGCTCCTACAACTATAGACAGGCTATACTCTACGAGCAGTACTTC
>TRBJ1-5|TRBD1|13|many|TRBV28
CASKGDSYQPQHF
TGTGCCAGTAAAGGGGACAGTTATCAGCCCCAGCATTTT
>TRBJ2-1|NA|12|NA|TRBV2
CASVTLYNEQFF
TGTGCCAGCGTCACCCTATACAATGAGCAGTTCTTC
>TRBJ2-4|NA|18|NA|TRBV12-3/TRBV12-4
CASSLARAANPAKNIQYF
TGTGCCAGCAGTTTAGCGCGGGCAGCGAACCCAGCCAAAAACATTCAGTACTTC
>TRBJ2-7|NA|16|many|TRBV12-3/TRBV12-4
CASSLGASRAPRGQYF
TGTGCCAGCAGTTTAGGGGCTAGCCGGGCACCCAGGGGGCAGTACTTC
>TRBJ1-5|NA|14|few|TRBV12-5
CASGLSHRDQPQHF
TGTGCTAGTGGTTTGTCCCACAGGGATCAGCCCCAGCATTTT
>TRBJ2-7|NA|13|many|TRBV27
CASSQRASYEQYF
TGTGCCAGCAGTCAGCGGGCTTCCTACGAGCAGTACTTC
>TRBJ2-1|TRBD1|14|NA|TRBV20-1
CSAYRTGSYNEQFF
TGCAGTGCTTACCGGACAGGGAGCTACAATGAGCAGTTCTTC
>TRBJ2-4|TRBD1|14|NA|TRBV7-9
CASSHRGRRKEQYF
TGTGCCAGCAGCCATAGGGGGCGAAGAAAAGAGCAGTACTTC
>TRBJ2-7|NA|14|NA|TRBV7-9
CASSLENRDHEQYF
TGTGCCAGCAGCTTAGAAAACAGGGACCACGAGCAGTACTTC
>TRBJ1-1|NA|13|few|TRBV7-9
CASSTGRSTEAFF
TGTGCCAGCAGTACGGGGAGAAGCACTGAAGCTTTCTTT
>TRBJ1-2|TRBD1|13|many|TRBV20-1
CSAGGQANYGYTF
TGCAGTGCTGGAGGACAGGCCAACTATGGCTACACCTTC
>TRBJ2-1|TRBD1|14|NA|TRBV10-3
CAISEDRGTDEQFF
TGTGCCATCAGTGAGGACAGGGGGACCGATGAGCAGTTCTTC